The clone carrying this T cell receptor beta chain was recorded a few times. The antigen remains unidentified. The entry originates in a study of T cell clones after liver transplantation. Alloreactive TCRbeta sequences came from sequencing proliferating CFSE-low cells in the MLR. This table comes from immunoSEQ multiplex PCR, and its TCRdb copy is limited to in-frame clones, with some not included. Of some 5,000 clones in the sample, 25% to 30% were seen once. Germline CDR1 is MNHNS and CDR2 is SASEGT. Deletions cut 2 bases from V and 3 bases from J, with 10 bases between. The CDR3 runs to 14 residues.

Sequencing was performed on CD4+ T cells from cultured PBMCs. The receptor was derived from a human patient who received a liver transplant. Among the T cells, some may be from the graft donor. The chain carries TRBV6-1 and TRBJ1-2, with a weak D call TRBD1 (6 bases). The CDR3 DNA is TGTGCCAGCAGTGAAAACTGGGGGCACTATGGCTACACCTTC. Residues: CASSENWGHYGYTF.